This passage covers 26 T cell receptor beta chains from one sample sequenced in a study of cytomegalovirus exposure and HLA in healthy donors. Primers included in the PCR were 60 Vbeta and 13 Jbeta primers. Only in-frame clones appear in the TCRdb table, and some are missing; sequencing was by immunoSEQ multiplex PCR. Of about 160,000 clones in the sample, approximately 86% were seen once. Source material: PBMCs. These receptors were collected from a woman between 18 and 29 years old in good health and CMV-seronegative.

J is TRBJ2-1 and V is TRBV6-5; 7 nucleotides align to TRBD1. Unmatched junction bases numbered 12, after V lost 4 bases and J lost 6 bases. This CDR3 spans 16 amino acids. Per the germline V gene, CDR1 is MNHEY and CDR2 is SVGAGI. The CDR3 protein is CASSFKPTGLVNEQFF. The DNA of the CDR3 is TGTGCCAGCAGTTTCAAACCGACAGGGCTAGTCAATGAGCAGTTCTTC.

J is TRBJ1-1 and V is TRBV30; TRBD1 matches 8 bases. Per germline, CDR1 GTSNPN and CDR2 SVGIG (reference sequence). The CDR3 extends over 13 amino acids. Unmatched junction bases numbered 1, after V lost 3 bases and J lost 1 base. CDR3 sequence: CAWSDRGNTEAFF. In nucleotides, the CDR3 is TGTGCCTGGAGCGACAGGGGGAACACTGAAGCTTTCTTT.

The chain joins TRBV30 to TRBJ2-5; 9 positions agree with TRBD2. V was pared by 0 bases and J by 0 bases, with 11 bases of the junction left unmatched. The CDR3 runs to 18 residues. Germline assignment: CDR1 GTSNPN and CDR2 SVGIG (reference sequence). CDR3 region: CAWSVRAGGTPYQETQYF. In nucleotides, the CDR3 is TGTGCCTGGAGTGTAAGAGCGGGGGGCACGCCTTACCAAGAGACCCAGTACTTC.

This clone occurred once. The rearrangement joins TRBV11-2 to TRBJ1-1; D is uncertain. Germline V gene data show CDR1 as SGHAT and CDR2 as FQNNGV. V lost 1 base and J lost 0, with 9 bases in between. This CDR3 contains 15 residues. The CDR3 reads CASSLVFGVNTEAFF. CDR3 in DNA: TGTGCCAGCAGCTTAGTGTTCGGTGTGAACACTGAAGCTTTCTTT.

The rearrangement joins TRBV4-1 to TRBJ1-5; no reliable D call. CDR1 is MGHRA and CDR2 is YSYEKL in the germline V gene. This CDR3 has 16 residues. The V end lost 0 bases, the J end lost 0 bases, and 9 bases lay between the germline ends. CDR3 protein: CASSQESHLSNQPQHF. DNA for the CDR3: TGCGCCAGCAGCCAAGAATCACACCTTAGCAATCAGCCCCAGCATTTT.

The V and J genes are TRBV7-9 and TRBJ1-2; D gene unclear. The length of the CDR3 is 12 residues. Looked up from germline, CDR1 is SEHNR and CDR2 is FQNEAQ (reference sequence). Trimming stripped 5 bases from V and 4 bases from J, with 8 bases between. The DNA for the CDR3 is TGTGCCAGCAGCCCGTACACCTATGGCTACACCTTC. It is translated as CASSPYTYGYTF.

This clone was recorded once. V gene TRBV29-1 combines with J gene TRBJ2-2, with 8 bases aligning to TRBD2. The junction had 4 bases not matched to a gene; V was cut back by 7 bases and J by 3 bases. This CDR3 comprises 13 residues. The germline V gene has CDR1 SQVTM and CDR2 ANQGSEA. The CDR3 loop is CSAETSDTGELFF. CDR3 nucleotides: TGCAGCGCGGAGACTAGCGACACCGGGGAGCTGTTTTTT.

The CDR3 bases are TGTGCCAGCAGCAAGGCTACAGGGGGTCCTGAAGCTTTCTTT. It translates to CASSKATGGPEAFF. V gene TRBV7-9 combines with J gene TRBJ1-1; TRBD1 agrees at 8 bases. The CDR3 is made up of 14 amino acids. J was trimmed by 6 bases and V by 5 bases; bases with no gene match: 8. From germline, CDR1 is SEHNR and CDR2 FQNEAQ (reference sequence).

The chain employs TRBV10-3 and TRBJ2-7; D is ambiguous. Germline CDR1 and CDR2: ENHRY and SYGVKD. Trimming removed 0 bases from V and 3 bases from J, with 15 bases in between. The CDR3 runs 16 residues. The CDR3: CAISESADPWYYEQYF. The DNA for the CDR3 is TGTGCCATCAGTGAGTCCGCGGATCCTTGGTACTACGAGCAGTACTTC.

The J gene is TRBJ2-7, the V gene TRBV5-4, with TRBD2 as a possible D gene (5 bases). The CDR3 sequence is 14 residues long. The V and J ends lost 2 bases and 0 bases respectively, with 9 bases between them. CDR1 and CDR2 (germline): SGHNT, YYREEE (reference sequence). This CDR3 is CASSLTSNSYEQYF. The CDR3 DNA is TGTGCCAGCAGCTTAACTAGTAACTCCTACGAGCAGTACTTC.

The rearrangement links TRBV5-8 to TRBJ2-1; 9 bases fit TRBD1. Losses at the gene ends were 0 bases for V and 10 bases for J; bases not matched to a gene: 11. Looked up from germline, CDR1 is SGHTS and CDR2 is YDEGEE. The CDR3 totals 16 residues. The CDR3: CASSLEGQGPAGEQFF. The CDR3 nucleotides read TGTGCCAGCAGCTTGGAGGGACAGGGCCCCGCGGGGGAGCAGTTCTTC.

A few counts support this clone. The chain's CDR3 is CASSDSPGTDTQYF. Here the CDR3 DNA reads TGTGCCAGCAGTGACTCCCCAGGGACAGATACGCAGTATTTT. The genes are TRBV6-4 and TRBJ2-3; possible D gene TRBD1, 5 bases. Germline values: CDR1 MRHNA, CDR2 SNTAGT. V was pared by 0 bases and J by 3 bases, with 7 bases between. The CDR3 consists of 14 residues.

The chain is built from TRBV18 and TRBJ2-1; maybe TRBD1 (6 bases). V lost 6 bases to trimming and J lost 0 bases, with 18 bases between them. The germline V gene has CDR1 KGHSH and CDR2 LQKENI. There are 17 residues in the CDR3. The CDR3 DNA reads as TGTGCCAGCTCGTCGGGACAAACGTTTAGCTCCTACAATGAGCAGTTCTTC. The encoded protein is CASSSGQTFSSYNEQFF.

The rearrangement links TRBV5-1 to TRBJ2-3; 9 bases align to TRBD2. Trimming took 4 bases from V and 0 from J; bases not matched to a gene: 9. The CDR3 sequence is 17 residues long. Germline lookup yields CDR1 SGHRS and CDR2 YFSETQ. CDR3 bases: TGCGCCAGCAGCGGGGTTGATCTAGCGGGGAGCACAGATACGCAGTATTTT. Translating it yields CASSGVDLAGSTDTQYF.

The chain carries TRBV4-1 and TRBJ1-6, with D unresolved. Between the trimmed V and J ends, which lost 1 base and 0 bases, there was a span of 13 bases. Germline V gene data show CDR1 as MGHRA and CDR2 as YSYEKL. CDR3 length: 18 residues. For the CDR3, the DNA is TGCGCCAGCAGCCAAGGAGGTGGGTTGAGCTCCTATAATTCACCCCTCCACTTT. It translates to CASSQGGGLSSYNSPLHF.

V is TRBV5-1 and J is TRBJ2-7; 10 bases map to TRBD2. This CDR3 has 16 residues. The germline V gene encodes CDR1 SGHRS and CDR2 YFSETQ. Unmatched junction bases numbered 5, after V lost 2 bases and J lost 0 bases. The CDR3: CASSLYLAGVSYEQYF. The DNA of the CDR3 is TGCGCCAGCAGCTTATATCTAGCGGGAGTCTCCTACGAGCAGTACTTC.

This chain connects TRBV28 to TRBJ1-1; D remains unclear. The CDR3 runs to 15 residues. Germline loops: CDR1 MDHEN, CDR2 SYDVKM. V lost 3 bases, J lost 5 bases, and 16 bases lay in between. CDR3 protein: CASSFGGGVVTEAFF. Here the CDR3 DNA reads TGTGCCAGCAGTTTCGGAGGCGGGGTGGTGACTGAAGCTTTCTTT. Supplemented by reference TRBV28 and TRBJ1-1, the full variable domain reads DVKVTQSSRYLVKRTGEKVFLECVQDMDHENMFWYRQDPGLGLRLIYFSYDVKMKEKGDIPEGYSVSREKKERFSLILESASTNQTSMYLCASSFGGGVVTEAFFGQGTRLTVV.

The gene calls are TRBV4-1 and TRBJ1-1; tentatively, D is TRBD1 (6 bases). V lost 3 bases, J lost 2 bases, and 13 bases lay in between. Germline loops: CDR1 MGHRA, CDR2 YSYEKL. CDR3 length: 15 amino acids. This CDR3 is CASSQGALGNTEAFF. As DNA, the CDR3 is TGCGCCAGCAGCCAGGGGGCTTTGGGTAACACTGAAGCTTTCTTT.

The CDR3, as DNA: TGTGCCATCCGCGGGGGCCTTAACACCGGGGAGCTGTTTTTT. Its protein product is CAIRGGLNTGELFF. The chain recombines TRBV28 with TRBJ2-2; the D gene is possibly TRBD2 (7 bases). Trimming cost V 10 bases and J 2 bases, with 14 bases left between them. The CDR3 covers 14 residues. Germline-derived CDR1 and CDR2 are MDHEN and SYDVKM.

This chain uses TRBV11-2 with TRBJ1-2; D gene ambiguous. In germline, CDR1 is SGHAT, CDR2 FQNNGV. The CDR3 is made up of 16 amino acids. V lost 1 base, J lost 2 bases, and 14 bases lay in between. CDR3 amino acids: CASSLAALGSNYGYTF. DNA for the CDR3: TGTGCCAGCAGCTTAGCCGCTCTAGGCTCAAACTATGGCTACACCTTC. Based on the CDR3 plus reference TRBV11-2 and TRBJ1-2, the full variable domain is EAGVAQSPRYKIIEKRQSVAFWCNPISGHATLYWYQQILGQGPKLLIQFQNNGVVDDSQLPKDRFSAERLKGVDSTLKIQPAKLEDSAVYLCASSLAALGSNYGYTFGSGTRLTVV.

J is TRBJ2-3 and V is TRBV5-6; 14 positions match TRBD2. Trimming took 3 bases from V and 5 from J; bases not matched to a gene: 2. The CDR3 has 15 amino acids. Germline-derived CDR1 and CDR2 are SGHDT and YYEEEE. The CDR3 protein is CASSSGLAGVDTQYF. CDR3 DNA: TGTGCCAGCAGCTCGGGACTAGCGGGAGTAGATACGCAGTATTTT.

Only one count was recorded for this clone. The rearrangement links TRBV5-4 to TRBJ2-5; TRBD2 matches at 7 bases. V shed 2 bases, J shed 5 bases, and the junction held 6 bases outside the gene matches. Germline lookup yields CDR1 SGHNT and CDR2 YYREEE (reference sequence). CDR3 length: 14 amino acids. The CDR3: CASSFRGAGETQYF. CDR3 nucleotides: TGTGCCAGCAGCTTTCGCGGAGCGGGGGAGACCCAGTACTTC.

This clone was seen only a few times. This sample includes further DNA sequences coding for the same CDR3. The rearrangement joins TRBV18 to TRBJ1-3; D remains ambiguous. With 0 bases removed from V and 0 bases from J, the gap between germline ends came to 15 bases. Germline values: CDR1 KGHSH, CDR2 LQKENI. CDR3 size: 18 residues. DNA of the CDR3: TGTGCCAGCTCACCACCGAATTTTCGGAGATCCTCTGGAAACACCATATATTTT. Amino acids: CASSPPNFRRSSGNTIYF.

The CDR3 here is CASSVRTVGSTEAFF. CDR3 DNA sequence: TGTGCCAGCAGCGTCCGGACAGTGGGGAGCACTGAAGCTTTCTTT. V usage is TRBV9 and J usage is TRBJ1-1, with D tentatively TRBD1 (6 bases). The CDR3 runs 15 residues. From germline, CDR1 is SGDLS and CDR2 YYNGEE. Trimming stripped 2 bases from V and 4 bases from J, with 15 bases between.

There are a few counts of this clone. The chain recombines TRBV2 with TRBJ2-2; possible D gene TRBD2, 5 bases. The V end was cut by 6 bases, the J end by 9 bases, with 8 bases between. From germline, CDR1 is SNHLY and CDR2 FYNNEI. The CDR3 runs to 11 residues. Here the CDR3 reads CASRTGRELFF. The DNA of the CDR3 is TGTGCCAGCAGGACGGGAAGGGAGCTGTTTTTT.

The V and J genes are TRBV5-6 and TRBJ1-5; 7 bases match TRBD1. The CDR3 sequence is 14 residues long. With 2 bases clipped from V and 5 bases from J, the junction kept 4 bases outside the gene matches. CDR1 SGHDT and CDR2 YYEEEE come from the germline V gene. For the CDR3, the DNA is TGTGCCAGCAGCTTTGGGGACAGAGATCAGCCCCAGCATTTT. Amino acid sequence: CASSFGDRDQPQHF.